These 26 T cell receptor beta chains were all obtained from the same sample, sequenced in a study of early T cells in non-severe SARS-CoV-2 infection (dated by TCRdb to about 2021). The library came from 5' RACE. The sample was run on a NextSeq 500. TCRdb reprocessing: public reads trimmed at Q25 with fastp, clones called with MiXCR, in-frame beta chains kept. Each record represents a unique CDR3 protein, reported with the most common genes and DNA among its rows. In all, the sample holds about 77,000 distinct CDR3 sequences, and approximately 12% of those were seen once. Around 15% of the sample is taken by the ten largest. Source: whole blood, taken at baseline. The origin of the receptors is an adult who was a healthcare worker with PCR-confirmed SARS-CoV-2 infection or an uninfected control (not recorded which). The donor label of this sample is uncertain.

The rearrangement uses TRBV6-2 or TRBV6-3 and TRBJ2-2, with 11 positions matching TRBD2. The CDR3 sequence is 18 residues long. The V gene end was trimmed by 5 bases and the J gene end by 4 bases; junction bases not matched to a gene: 12. Germline V gene sequence: CDR1 MNHEY, CDR2 SVGEGT. The CDR3 spells CASSLRDGGLAGTGELFF. CDR3 nucleotide sequence: TGTGCCAGCAGTCTCCGGGACGGAGGACTAGCGGGCACCGGGGAGCTGTTTTTT.

The chain uses TRBV20-1 and TRBJ2-1, with D possibly matching TRBD2 (6 bases). The length of the CDR3 is 14 residues. V was trimmed by 4 bases and J by 6 bases, leaving 16 bases between them. Germline loops: CDR1 DFQATT, CDR2 SNEGSKA (reference sequence). The CDR3 protein is CSATDARRGNEQFF. CDR3 nucleotide sequence: TGCAGTGCTACGGACGCCCGGCGGGGCAATGAGCAGTTCTTC.

This chain links TRBV9 with TRBJ2-5, with unresolved D. The CDR3 spans 12 residues. V lost 3 bases and J lost 1, with 4 bases in between. The V gene's germline CDR1 is SGDLS and CDR2 YYNGEE. The CDR3 DNA sequence: TGTGCCAGCAGCGCCACCCAAGAGACCCAGTACTTC. Amino acids: CASSATQETQYF.

There are a few counts of this clonotype. The CDR3, as DNA: TGCAGTGCTAGAGATGAGGGGAACACCGGGGAGCTGTTTTTT. It translates to CSARDEGNTGELFF. The chain carries TRBV20-1 and TRBJ2-2, with D tentatively TRBD2 (5 bases). The CDR3 consists of 14 residues. Germline CDR1 is DFQATT and CDR2 is SNEGSKA (reference sequence). V was shortened by 0 bases and J by 1 base, with 6 bases between the two germline ends.

The rearrangement links TRBV4-3 to TRBJ2-7; D not resolved. V dropped 5 bases and J dropped 2 bases, with 16 bases sitting between them. There are 15 residues in the CDR3. CDR1 is LGHNA and CDR2 is YSLEER in the germline V gene. The CDR3, as DNA: TGCGCCAGCAGCGAGTACCCAGGCAGCGCCTACGAGCAGTACTTC. As protein: CASSEYPGSAYEQYF.

This clonotype was counted at least ten times. The gene calls are TRBV4-2 and TRBJ1-2, with 7 bases that match TRBD1. CDR1 is LGHNA and CDR2 is YNFKEQ in the germline V gene. The junction had 21 bases not matched to a gene; V was cut back by 4 bases and J by 4 bases. The CDR3 totals 19 residues. This CDR3 is CASSPIEGRRTGFTYGYTF. The CDR3 bases are TGTGCCAGCAGCCCAATCGAGGGCCGTCGGACAGGTTTTACCTATGGCTACACCTTC.

Many counts were recorded for this clonotype. J is TRBJ2-5 and V is TRBV27; 7 bases are a match to TRBD2. The germline gives CDR1 MNHEY, CDR2 SMNVEV (reference sequence). The junction had 13 bases not matched to a gene; V was cut back by 5 bases and J by 4 bases. The length of the CDR3 is 16 residues. This chain's CDR3 is CASSPYRRGSGETQYF. The CDR3 DNA sequence: TGTGCCAGCAGTCCATACCGGCGCGGGAGTGGAGAGACCCAGTACTTC.

This clonotype was seen many times. The V call is TRBV6-5, the J call TRBJ2-1; 8 positions match TRBD1. CDR1 and CDR2 (germline): MNHEY, SVGAGI. With 2 bases clipped from V and 0 bases from J, the junction kept 9 bases outside the gene matches. The CDR3 has 18 amino acids. In DNA form, the CDR3 reads TGTGCCAGCAGTTACCCAACTGGACAGGGACGCTCCTACAATGAGCAGTTCTTC. Translating gives CASSYPTGQGRSYNEQFF.

J is TRBJ2-2 and V is TRBV11-2; D possibly corresponds to TRBD2 (5 bases). V lost 6 bases and J 3 bases, leaving 11 bases between the germline ends. Germline-derived CDR1 and CDR2 are SGHAT and FQNNGV. This CDR3 is built from 14 residues. CDR3 sequence reads: CASREDFYTGELFF. CDR3 coding DNA: TGTGCCAGCAGGGAGGACTTCTACACCGGGGAGCTGTTTTTT.

This chain joins TRBV30 and TRBJ1-1; D gene uncertain. Germline lookup yields CDR1 GTSNPN and CDR2 SVGIG (reference sequence). The CDR3 has 11 residues. V shed 4 bases and J shed 7 bases, with 10 bases lying between them. CDR3 loop: CAWISVGEAFF. The CDR3 region has the DNA TGTGCCTGGATATCGGTCGGTGAAGCTTTCTTT. The whole variable domain, filled in from reference TRBV30 and TRBJ1-1, reads SQTIHQWPATLVQPVGSPLSLECTVEGTSNPNLYWYRQAAGRGLQLLFYSVGIGQISSEVPQNLSASRPQDRQFILSSKKLLLSDSGFYLCAWISVGEAFFGQGTRLTVV.

This clonotype has only a few counts. The rearrangement uses TRBV7-9 and TRBJ1-6, with D uncertain. The V end lost 7 bases, the J end lost 0 bases, and 16 bases lay between the germline ends. This CDR3 comprises 17 residues. The V gene's germline CDR1 is SEHNR and CDR2 FQNEAQ (reference sequence). The DNA for the CDR3 is TGTGCCAGCACGGGTGGGAGGGAGAGCTCCTATAATTCACCCCTCCACTTT. Protein: CASTGGRESSYNSPLHF.

The rearrangement links TRBV6-1 to TRBJ2-2; D is unresolved. The CDR3 has 14 amino acids. Germline-derived CDR1 and CDR2 are MNHNS and SASEGT. V dropped 0 bases and J dropped 4 bases, with 6 bases sitting between them. CDR3 DNA sequence: TGTGCCAGCAGTGAAGCAATCGGCACCGGGGAGCTGTTTTTT. Its protein is CASSEAIGTGELFF.

The chain recombines TRBV7-8 with TRBJ2-3; unclear D gene. This CDR3 spans 15 amino acids. CDR1 and CDR2 from the germline V gene are SGHVS and FQNEAQ. V lost 3 bases to trimming and J lost 2 bases, with 12 bases between them. The DNA for the CDR3 is TGTGCCAGCAGCTTGGGGTCCACGTCCACAGATACGCAGTATTTT. This translates into CASSLGSTSTDTQYF.

The rearrangement links TRBV5-1 to TRBJ2-6; a weak D match, TRBD2 (5 bases). The CDR3 is made up of 18 amino acids. V was clipped by 4 bases and J by 0 bases, with 17 bases between them. Germline assignment: CDR1 SGHRS and CDR2 YFSETQ. CDR3 in amino acids: CASSVRDEDSSGANVLTF. Here the CDR3 DNA reads TGCGCCAGCAGCGTCCGGGATGAAGATAGCTCTGGGGCCAACGTCCTGACTTTC.

CDR3 amino acids: CASRLSSGANTGELFF. CDR3 coding DNA: TGTGCCAGCAGACTAAGTTCGGGGGCGAACACCGGGGAGCTGTTTTTT. The chain joins TRBV5-4 to TRBJ2-2; possibly TRBD2 for D (6 bases). With 5 bases removed from V and 0 bases from J, the gap between germline ends came to 14 bases. CDR1 and CDR2 (germline): SGHNT, YYREEE (reference sequence). The CDR3 covers 16 residues.

The J gene is TRBJ2-2, the V gene TRBV6-5, with D possibly being TRBD1 (5 bases). The CDR3 covers 17 residues. Deletions cut 2 bases from V and 6 bases from J, with 19 bases between. The germline gives CDR1 MNHEY, CDR2 SVGAGI. CDR3 sequence reads: CASSYKGLPQLSGELFF. CDR3 in DNA: TGTGCCAGCAGTTACAAGGGGTTACCCCAGTTGTCCGGGGAGCTGTTTTTT.

This clonotype was observed at least ten times. The rearrangement links TRBV6-6 to TRBJ1-3; TRBD1 agrees at 8 bases. Germline V gives CDR1 MNHNY, CDR2 SVGAGI (reference sequence). This CDR3 has 14 residues. Trimming took 5 bases from V and 5 from J; bases not matched to a gene: 5. The CDR3 here is CASSPQGARNTIYF. Written as DNA, the CDR3 is TGTGCCAGCAGTCCCCAGGGGGCAAGAAACACCATATATTTT.

The rearrangement links TRBV20-1 to TRBJ2-3; the D gene is possibly TRBD2 (6 bases). Germline V gene data show CDR1 as DFQATT and CDR2 as SNEGSKA (reference sequence). Trimming removed 5 bases from V and 4 bases from J, with 10 bases in between. The CDR3 spans 12 residues. CDR3 sequence (DNA): TGCAGTGCTGCTCGCGGGGCAGATACGCAGTATTTT. Translated, it gives CSAARGADTQYF.

J is TRBJ2-2 and V is TRBV7-3; 7 positions match TRBD2. Trimming removed 4 bases from V and 5 bases from J; junction bases left unmatched: 7. The CDR3 loop spans 15 amino acids. Per germline, CDR1 SGHTA and CDR2 FQGTGA. This CDR3 reads CASSSTSLGTGELFF. The CDR3 region has the DNA TGTGCCAGCAGCTCGACTAGCCTGGGGACCGGGGAGCTGTTTTTT. Full variable domain (missing parts from reference TRBV7-3 and TRBJ2-2): GAGVSQTPSNKVTEKGKYVELRCDPISGHTALYWYRQSLGQGPEFLIYFQGTGAADDSGLPNDRFFAVRPEGSVSTLKIQRTERGDSAVYLCASSSTSLGTGELFFGEGSRLTVL.

J is TRBJ2-5 and V is TRBV5-1; TRBD2 might be the D (6 bases). Germline V gene sequence: CDR1 SGHRS, CDR2 YFSETQ. The CDR3 extends over 14 amino acids. Trimming stripped 4 bases from V and 3 bases from J, with 13 bases between. CDR3 sequence reads: CASSRGTGEETQYF. The CDR3 DNA reads TGCGCCAGCAGCAGAGGGACGGGAGAAGAGACCCAGTACTTC.

This clonotype was counted a single time. In DNA, the CDR3 is TGCGCCAGCAGCGCGGGCTGGGACGGGAACAATGAGCAGTTCTTC. Its protein product is CASSAGWDGNNEQFF. The chain links TRBV5-1 to TRBJ2-1; D may be TRBD1 or TRBD2 (5 bases each). Trimming left V 4 bases short and J 5 bases short, with 16 bases between. The CDR3 has 15 amino acids. CDR1 is SGHRS, CDR2 YFSETQ, per germline.

This clonotype has ten or more counts. V and J are TRBV7-8 and TRBJ2-3; D uncertain. The CDR3 covers 14 residues. Germline CDR1 reads SGHVS; CDR2 reads FQNEAQ. Trimming left V 0 bases short and J 2 bases short, with 6 bases between. CDR3 sequence: CASSLASSTDTQYF. CDR3 nucleotide sequence: TGTGCCAGCAGCTTAGCCTCCTCCACAGATACGCAGTATTTT.

This clonotype was detected ten times or more. The V and J genes are TRBV7-2 and TRBJ2-7; 10 nucleotides agree with TRBD2. From germline, CDR1 is SGHTA and CDR2 FQGNSA. This CDR3 region has 14 residues. Unmatched junction bases numbered 2, after V lost 4 bases and J lost 2 bases. The CDR3 bases are TGTGCCAGCAGCTCCAGCGGGGGGGCCTACGAGCAGTACTTC. It encodes CASSSSGGAYEQYF.

This clonotype was counted between two and nine times. The chain uses TRBV7-9 and TRBJ2-5; D remains ambiguous. Germline lookup yields CDR1 SEHNR and CDR2 FQNEAQ (reference sequence). This CDR3 contains 14 residues. The germline V and J ends were trimmed by 5 bases and 1 base, with 11 bases remaining between them. CDR3 in DNA: TGTGCCAGCAGCCCCCTCAACGGCCAAGAGACCCAGTACTTC. Protein: CASSPLNGQETQYF.

This chain uses TRBV9 with TRBJ2-1; D perhaps matches TRBD2 (8 bases). With 4 bases removed from V and 0 bases from J, the gap between germline ends came to 14 bases. CDR1 SGDLS and CDR2 YYNGEE come from the germline V gene. The CDR3 consists of 16 residues. The CDR3 DNA reads TGTGCCAGCAGCCCCAGGGGGACTAGCTCCTACAATGAGCAGTTCTTC. Amino acids: CASSPRGTSSYNEQFF.

This clonotype occurred many times. The chain employs TRBV28 and TRBJ1-5; the D is unclear. CDR1 and CDR2 from the germline V gene are MDHEN and SYDVKM. Trimming cost V 3 bases and J 5 bases, with 2 bases left between them. This CDR3 contains 11 residues. The CDR3 is CASSFDQPQHF. The DNA for the CDR3 is TGTGCCAGCAGTTTTGATCAGCCCCAGCATTTT. Full variable domain (missing parts from reference TRBV28 and TRBJ1-5): DVKVTQSSRYLVKRTGEKVFLECVQDMDHENMFWYRQDPGLGLRLIYFSYDVKMKEKGDIPEGYSVSREKKERFSLILESASTNQTSMYLCASSFDQPQHFGDGTRLSIL.